This TCR beta chain appears in the sequencing data of a study of blood T cells in healthy people across ages. Per germline, CDR1 SEHNR and CDR2 FQNEAQ (reference sequence). The CDR3 has 16 residues. V shed 2 bases, J shed 3 bases, and the junction held 8 bases outside the gene matches. Primers used in a second PCR of roughly 6 to 11 cycles were a sample-barcoded 5' primer and a J-beta primer mix. TCRdb used MiXCR to reprocess the 5' RACE reads, holding one entry per CDR3 protein. The table lists 650,000 to 1,000,000 distinct CDR3 sequences, roughly 35% of them singletons. The receptor was isolated from a man aged 18 to 35 in good health. This chain links TRBV7-9 with TRBJ2-5, with 8 positions matching TRBD1. Input material: blood. Here the CDR3 DNA reads TGTGCCAGCAGCTTATCACCAGGGGGCTTCGAAGAGACCCAGTACTTC. This codes for CASSLSPGGFEETQYF.